A selection of T cell receptor beta chains follows, all from one sample in a study of blood T cells in healthy people across ages. TCRdb reanalysed the 5' RACE reads using MiXCR and keeps one entry per CDR3 protein. In the table there are about 670,000 distinct CDR3 sequences, approximately 40% of which are singletons. The sample comprised blood. All receptors come from a man older than 75 in good health. Each CDR3 is given with its conserved first and last residue. A D gene is named only where the DNA matches it firmly. Part of the rows lack a size; the others show once, few, many or a class for expanded clones.

V gene	CDR3 length	D gene	clone size	J gene	CDR3 protein	CDR3 DNA
TRBV12-3/TRBV12-4	14	.	few	TRBJ2-7	CASSLDTGSYEQYF	TGTGCCAGCAGTTTAGACACGGGCTCCTACGAGCAGTACTTC
TRBV3-1	17	.	.	TRBJ1-2	CASSQGGSSRKIQGYTF	TGTGCCAGCAGCCAAGGAGGAAGCAGCCGAAAGATCCAAGGCTACACCTTC
TRBV20-1	15	.	.	TRBJ2-4	CSARVQNIAKNIQYF	TGCAGTGCTAGAGTACAGAATATAGCCAAAAACATTCAGTACTTC
TRBV5-1	16	.	.	TRBJ2-4	CASSKAEGVAKNIQYF	TGCGCCAGCAGCAAAGCGGAGGGGGTAGCCAAAAACATTCAGTACTTC
TRBV6-2/TRBV6-3	15	.	few	TRBJ2-7	CASTMGGHGAYEQYF	TGTGCCAGCACCATGGGGGGACACGGAGCCTACGAGCAGTACTTC
TRBV4-1	14	TRBD1	.	TRBJ1-2	CASSQTGGNYGYTF	TGCGCCAGCAGCCAAACAGGGGGCAACTATGGCTACACCTTC
TRBV4-3	14	.	.	TRBJ2-7	CASRVETSYNEQYF	TGCGCCAGCAGGGTGGAGACCTCCTACAATGAGCAGTACTTC
TRBV28	14	.	.	TRBJ2-5	CASSSPGTQETQYF	TGTGCCAGCAGTTCCCCAGGGACCCAAGAGACCCAGTACTTC
TRBV15	14	.	.	TRBJ2-5	CATQTEYPAETQYF	TGTGCCACCCAGACTGAATACCCTGCGGAGACCCAGTACTTC
TRBV7-8	17	.	.	TRBJ2-7	CASSLPPGVGTYNEQYF	TGTGCCAGCAGCTTACCCCCAGGGGTCGGGACCTACAATGAGCAGTACTTC
TRBV7-2	14	TRBD1	.	TRBJ2-2	CASSSLGGGGELFF	TGTGCCAGCAGCTCTCTAGGGGGCGGGGGGGAGCTGTTTTTT
TRBV5-1	15	.	.	TRBJ1-6	CASSSETGKNSPLHF	TGCGCCAGCAGCTCCGAGACAGGAAAGAATTCACCCCTCCACTTT
TRBV7-3	17	.	once	TRBJ2-1	CASSLTWGGTSYNEQFF	TGTGCCAGCAGCTTAACATGGGGCGGGACCTCCTACAATGAGCAGTTCTTC
TRBV6-2/TRBV6-3	15	.	many	TRBJ1-5	CASSYSGSSNQPQHF	TGTGCCAGCAGTTACTCAGGGTCGTCCAATCAGCCCCAGCATTTT
TRBV21-1	15	.	many	TRBJ2-7	CASSIQDRGWYEQYF	TGTGCCAGCAGCATACAGGACAGGGGATGGTACGAGCAGTACTTC
TRBV5-1	16	TRBD2	few	TRBJ2-1	CASSLVKGGGGNEQFF	TGCGCCAGCAGCTTGGTGAAGGGAGGCGGGGGTAATGAGCAGTTCTTC
TRBV9	15	TRBD2	medium-sized	TRBJ2-1	CASSTSGGTYNEQFF	TGTGCCAGCAGCACTAGCGGGGGGACTTACAATGAGCAGTTCTTC
TRBV2	14	.	.	TRBJ2-5	CASRPGTNGVTQYF	TGTGCCAGCCGGCCCGGGACAAATGGTGTGACCCAGTACTTC
TRBV20-1	15	.	.	TRBJ2-3	CSARAVTSSTDTQYF	TGCAGTGCTAGAGCTGTTACCTCTAGCACAGATACGCAGTATTTT
TRBV28	15	TRBD2	many	TRBJ2-3	CASSPPRWGGDTQYF	TGTGCCAGCAGTCCCCCTCGGTGGGGGGGAGATACGCAGTATTTT
TRBV5-1	16	.	.	TRBJ2-1	CASSLGSAESFNEQFF	TGCGCCAGCAGCTTGGGATCGGCAGAGTCTTTCAATGAGCAGTTCTTC
TRBV6-1	14	TRBD1	.	TRBJ2-4	CASSRDRGMWEQYF	TGTGCCAGCAGCAGGGACAGGGGAATGTGGGAGCAGTACTTC
TRBV10-2	15	.	.	TRBJ1-4	CASSEDGFVNEKLFF	TGCGCCAGCAGTGAGGATGGGTTTGTTAATGAAAAACTGTTTTTT
TRBV3-1	21	TRBD2	.	TRBJ2-5	CASSSHAGTSGGPKRKETQYF	TGTGCCAGCAGCTCACACGCCGGGACTAGCGGGGGGCCTAAGAGGAAAGAGACCCAGTACTTC
TRBV7-8	12	.	.	TRBJ2-2	CASSFQAEELFF	TGTGCCAGCAGCTTCCAGGCCGAGGAGCTGTTTTTT
TRBV6-5	15	TRBD1	.	TRBJ1-5	CASSQVVGQSQPQHF	TGTGCCAGCAGCCAGGTCGTGGGACAGAGCCAGCCCCAGCATTTT
TRBV11-2	14	TRBD1	few	TRBJ2-5	CASSPQGVKGTQYF	TGTGCCAGCAGCCCCCAGGGGGTCAAAGGGACCCAGTACTTC
TRBV20-1	14	.	.	TRBJ2-7	CSASLPVGAYEQYF	TGCAGTGCTAGCCTTCCCGTGGGGGCTTACGAGCAGTACTTC
TRBV9	15	.	.	TRBJ2-7	CASSVGKGSYNEQYF	TGTGCCAGCAGCGTAGGCAAGGGTAGCTACAATGAGCAGTACTTC
TRBV7-3	15	TRBD2	few	TRBJ2-3	CASSVSSGSTDTQYF	TGTGCCAGCAGCGTCTCTAGCGGCAGCACAGATACGCAGTATTTT
TRBV7-6	15	TRBD1	few	TRBJ1-2	CASSSQGSSNYGYTF	TGTGCCAGCAGCTCACAGGGGTCTTCTAACTATGGCTACACCTTC
TRBV5-1	16	TRBD1	.	TRBJ2-3	CTSSLQGDDITDTQYF	TGCACCAGCAGCTTGCAGGGGGACGACATCACAGATACGCAGTATTTT
TRBV20-1	15	.	.	TRBJ1-1	CSARDVEKMNTEAFF	TGCAGTGCTAGAGATGTTGAGAAGATGAACACTGAAGCTTTCTTT
TRBV15	17	TRBD2	few	TRBJ2-5	CATSSGGLAGAQETQYF	TGTGCCACCAGCTCAGGAGGACTAGCGGGCGCCCAAGAGACCCAGTACTTC
TRBV4-2	18	TRBD1	.	TRBJ2-4	CASSQDTGQKLAKNIQYF	TGTGCCAGCAGCCAAGATACGGGACAGAAATTGGCCAAAAACATTCAGTACTTC
TRBV7-9	13	.	.	TRBJ2-1	CASSAGQKDEQFF	TGTGCCAGCAGCGCGGGACAGAAGGATGAGCAGTTCTTC
TRBV21-1	15	.	.	TRBJ2-3	CASLVDGRNTDTQYF	TGTGCCAGCCTGGTGGACGGGAGGAACACAGATACGCAGTATTTT
TRBV6-5	15	TRBD2	many	TRBJ2-1	CASSYELAGPNEQFF	TGTGCCAGCAGTTACGAACTAGCGGGACCCAATGAGCAGTTCTTC
TRBV20-1	12	.	.	TRBJ2-3	CSAQGHRDTQYF	TGCAGTGCACAAGGCCACAGGGATACGCAGTATTTT
TRBV6-2/TRBV6-3	15	TRBD1	few	TRBJ2-7	CASSYWDRSSYEQYF	TGTGCCAGCAGTTACTGGGACAGGAGCTCCTACGAGCAGTACTTC
TRBV6-2/TRBV6-3	15	.	.	TRBJ2-1	CASSSFSWGYNEQFF	TGTGCCAGCAGTTCCTTTTCGTGGGGCTACAATGAGCAGTTCTTC
TRBV28	15	.	few	TRBJ2-3	CASSFLGTSTDTQYF	TGTGCCAGCAGTTTCCTAGGGACCAGCACAGATACGCAGTATTTT
TRBV4-3	16	.	once	TRBJ2-2	CASSQVGTRSNGELFF	TGCGCCAGCAGCCAAGTCGGGACACGGAGTAACGGGGAGCTGTTTTTT
TRBV7-2	13	.	.	TRBJ2-1	CASRTRGQETQFF	TGTGCCAGCAGGACTAGGGGGCAAGAGACCCAGTTCTTC
TRBV25-1	15	.	few	TRBJ2-4	CASSQGAGAKNIQYF	TGTGCCAGCAGCCAAGGGGCGGGAGCCAAAAACATTCAGTACTTC
TRBV4-2	16	.	few	TRBJ1-5	CASSQETGGINQPQHF	TGTGCCAGCAGCCAAGAAACCGGAGGGATCAATCAGCCCCAGCATTTT
TRBV7-2	15	TRBD2	few	TRBJ2-1	CASSPLPSGSNEQFF	TGTGCCAGCAGCCCCCTCCCTAGCGGGAGTAATGAGCAGTTCTTC
TRBV29-1	13	TRBD1	.	TRBJ1-2	CSVRGQGADGYTF	TGCAGCGTCCGGGGCCAGGGGGCCGATGGCTACACCTTC
TRBV7-8	14	.	many	TRBJ2-7	CASSLERTSYEQYF	TGTGCCAGCAGCTTAGAGCGCACCAGCTACGAGCAGTACTTC
TRBV27	16	TRBD2	.	TRBJ2-3	CASSVEAGGLPFSQYF	TGTGCCAGCAGTGTTGAAGCGGGAGGGCTCCCTTTTTCGCAGTATTTT